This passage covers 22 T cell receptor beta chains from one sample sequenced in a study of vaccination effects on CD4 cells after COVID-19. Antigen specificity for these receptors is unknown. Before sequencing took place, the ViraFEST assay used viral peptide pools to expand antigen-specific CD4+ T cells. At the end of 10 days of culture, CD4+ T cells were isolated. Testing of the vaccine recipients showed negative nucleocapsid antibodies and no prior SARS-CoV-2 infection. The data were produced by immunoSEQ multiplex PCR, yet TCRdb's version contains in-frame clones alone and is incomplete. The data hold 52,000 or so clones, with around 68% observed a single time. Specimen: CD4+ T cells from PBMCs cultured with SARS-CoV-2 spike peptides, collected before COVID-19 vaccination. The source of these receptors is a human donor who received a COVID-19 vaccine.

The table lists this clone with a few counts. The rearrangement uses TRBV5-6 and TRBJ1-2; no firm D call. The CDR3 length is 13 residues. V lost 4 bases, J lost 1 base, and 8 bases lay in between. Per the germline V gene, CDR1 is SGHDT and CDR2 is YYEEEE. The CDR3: CASSRVGNYGYTF. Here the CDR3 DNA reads TGTGCCAGCAGCCGGGTTGGTAACTATGGCTACACCTTC. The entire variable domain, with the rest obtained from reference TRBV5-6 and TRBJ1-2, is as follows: DAGVTQSPTHLIKTRGQQVTLRCSPKSGHDTVSWYQQALGQGPQFIFQYYEEEERQRGNFPDRFSGHQFPNYSSELNVNALLLGDSALYLCASSRVGNYGYTFGSGTRLTVV.

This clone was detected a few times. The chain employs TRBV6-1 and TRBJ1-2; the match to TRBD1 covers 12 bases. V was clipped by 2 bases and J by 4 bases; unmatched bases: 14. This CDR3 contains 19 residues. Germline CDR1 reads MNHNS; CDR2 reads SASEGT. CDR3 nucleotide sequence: TGTGCCAGCAGTGAATCGGGACAGGGGGCGTTGGTACGCACCTATGGCTACACCTTC. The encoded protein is CASSESGQGALVRTYGYTF.

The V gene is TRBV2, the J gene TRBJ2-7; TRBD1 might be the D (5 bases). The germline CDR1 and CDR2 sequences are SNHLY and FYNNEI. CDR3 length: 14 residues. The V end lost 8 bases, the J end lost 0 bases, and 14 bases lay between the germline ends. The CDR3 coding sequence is TGTGCCAGCGAAAACAGGTCTTTCTCCTACGAGCAGTACTTC. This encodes CASENRSFSYEQYF.

The DNA for the CDR3 is TGTGCCTGGAGTGTATCGGGGCCTGGGGGGGAGCTGTTTTTT. The encoded protein is CAWSVSGPGGELFF. The V gene is TRBV30, the J gene TRBJ2-2; TRBD1 or TRBD2 may be the D gene (5 bases each). Germline V gene data show CDR1 as GTSNPN and CDR2 as SVGIG (reference sequence). Trimming removed 0 bases at V and 8 bases at J, with 13 bases between. The CDR3 contains 14 residues.

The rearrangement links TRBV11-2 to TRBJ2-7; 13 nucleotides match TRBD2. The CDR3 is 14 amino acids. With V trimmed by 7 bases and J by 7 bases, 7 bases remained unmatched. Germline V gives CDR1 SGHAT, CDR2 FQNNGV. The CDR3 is CASKRGGLAGEQYF. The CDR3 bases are TGTGCCAGCAAAAGGGGGGGACTAGCGGGAGAGCAGTACTTC.

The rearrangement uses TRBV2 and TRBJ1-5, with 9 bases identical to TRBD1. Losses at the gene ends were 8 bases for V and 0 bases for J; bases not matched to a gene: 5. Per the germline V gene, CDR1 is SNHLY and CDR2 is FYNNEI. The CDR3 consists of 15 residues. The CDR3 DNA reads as TGTGCCAGCCGGATGGACAGGGGTAGCAATCAGCCCCAGCATTTT. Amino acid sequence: CASRMDRGSNQPQHF.

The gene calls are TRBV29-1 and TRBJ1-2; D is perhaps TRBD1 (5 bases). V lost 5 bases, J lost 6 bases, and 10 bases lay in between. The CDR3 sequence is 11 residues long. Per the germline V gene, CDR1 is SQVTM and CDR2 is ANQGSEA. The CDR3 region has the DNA TGCAGCGTTCTCGCAGGGAATGGCTACACCTTC. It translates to CSVLAGNGYTF.

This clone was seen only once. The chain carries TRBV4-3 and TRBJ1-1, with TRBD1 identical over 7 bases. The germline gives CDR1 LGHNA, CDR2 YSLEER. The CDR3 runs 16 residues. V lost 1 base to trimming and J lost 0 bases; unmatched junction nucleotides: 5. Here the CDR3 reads CASSQGATGLNTEAFF. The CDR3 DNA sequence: TGCGCCAGCAGCCAAGGTGCGACAGGGTTGAACACTGAAGCTTTCTTT.

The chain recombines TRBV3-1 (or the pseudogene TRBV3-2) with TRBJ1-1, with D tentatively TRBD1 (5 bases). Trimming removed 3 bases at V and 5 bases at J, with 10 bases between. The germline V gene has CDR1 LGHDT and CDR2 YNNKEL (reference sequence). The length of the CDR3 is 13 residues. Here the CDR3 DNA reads TGTGCCAGCAGCCAGAGAGGGACTACTGAAGCTTTCTTT. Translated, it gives CASSQRGTTEAFF.

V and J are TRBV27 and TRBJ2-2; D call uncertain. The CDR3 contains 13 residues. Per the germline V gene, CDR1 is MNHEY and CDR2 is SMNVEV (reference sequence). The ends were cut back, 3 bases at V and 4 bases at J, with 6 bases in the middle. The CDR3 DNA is TGTGCCAGCAGTTTCCGGCTCACCGGGGAGCTGTTTTTT. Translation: CASSFRLTGELFF.

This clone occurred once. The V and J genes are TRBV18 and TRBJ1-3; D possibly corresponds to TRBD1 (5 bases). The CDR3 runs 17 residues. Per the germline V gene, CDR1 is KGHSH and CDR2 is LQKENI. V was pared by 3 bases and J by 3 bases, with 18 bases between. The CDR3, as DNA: TGTGCCAGCTCACCTTCCAGTGGGGGGATAAGTGGAAACACCATATATTTT. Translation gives CASSPSSGGISGNTIYF. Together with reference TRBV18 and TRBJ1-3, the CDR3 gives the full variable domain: NAGVMQNPRHLVRRRGQEARLRCSPMKGHSHVYWYRQLPEEGLKFMVYLQKENIIDESGMPKERFSAEFPKEGPSILRIQQVVRGDSAAYFCASSPSSGGISGNTIYFGEGSWLTVV.

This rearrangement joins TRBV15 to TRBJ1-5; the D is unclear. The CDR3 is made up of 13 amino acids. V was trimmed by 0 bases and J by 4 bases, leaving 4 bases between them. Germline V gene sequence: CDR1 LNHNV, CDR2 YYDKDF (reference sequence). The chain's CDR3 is CATSRDLNQPQHF. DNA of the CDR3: TGTGCCACCAGCAGAGATCTAAATCAGCCCCAGCATTTT.

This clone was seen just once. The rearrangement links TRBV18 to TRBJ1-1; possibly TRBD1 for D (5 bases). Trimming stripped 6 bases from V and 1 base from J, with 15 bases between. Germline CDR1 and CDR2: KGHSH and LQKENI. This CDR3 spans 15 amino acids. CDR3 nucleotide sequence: TGTGCCAGCTCCCTATATGGGGGAGAGAACACTGAAGCTTTCTTT. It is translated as CASSLYGGENTEAFF.

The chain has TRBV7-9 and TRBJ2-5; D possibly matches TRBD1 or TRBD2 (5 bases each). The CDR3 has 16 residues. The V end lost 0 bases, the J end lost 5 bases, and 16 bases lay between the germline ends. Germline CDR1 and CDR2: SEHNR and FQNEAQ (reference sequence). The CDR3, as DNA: TGTGCCAGCAGCTTAGCCGCTTGGGGGTCGCGGGAGACCCAGTACTTC. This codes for CASSLAAWGSRETQYF.

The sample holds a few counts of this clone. The CDR3 loop is CASSVGGSDRVGNTIYF. CDR3 DNA sequence: TGTGCCAGCAGCGTAGGTGGTTCCGACAGGGTGGGAAACACCATATATTTT. The rearrangement joins TRBV9 to TRBJ1-3, with 7 bases matching TRBD1. V was clipped by 0 bases and J by 4 bases; unmatched bases: 10. Germline loops: CDR1 SGDLS, CDR2 YYNGEE. The CDR3 spans 17 residues.

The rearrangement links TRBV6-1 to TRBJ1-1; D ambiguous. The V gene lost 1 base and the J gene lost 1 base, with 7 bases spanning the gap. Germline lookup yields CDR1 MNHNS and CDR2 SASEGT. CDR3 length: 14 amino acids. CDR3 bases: TGTGCCAGCAGTGAAGTCGGAGGGAACACTGAAGCTTTCTTT. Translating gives CASSEVGGNTEAFF.

CDR3 sequence: CASRVVGENTEAFF. CDR3 bases: TGTGCCAGCAGGGTGGTAGGGGAGAACACTGAAGCTTTCTTT. This chain connects TRBV2 to TRBJ1-1, with a weak D call TRBD1 (5 bases). The V gene lost 6 bases and the J gene lost 1 base, with 12 bases spanning the gap. Germline loops: CDR1 SNHLY, CDR2 FYNNEI. There are 14 residues in the CDR3.

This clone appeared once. In DNA form, the CDR3 reads TGTGCCGCTAACGAGGGGCGGGTCCGGGAGACCCAGTACTTC. Its translation is CAANEGRVRETQYF. This chain links TRBV21-1 with TRBJ2-5. TRBV21-1 is a pseudogene segment. CDR3 length: 14 residues.

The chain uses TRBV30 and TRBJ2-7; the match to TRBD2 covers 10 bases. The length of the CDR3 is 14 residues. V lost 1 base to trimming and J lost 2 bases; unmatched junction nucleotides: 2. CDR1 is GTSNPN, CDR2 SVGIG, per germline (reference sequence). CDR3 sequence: CAWSGTSGPYEQYF. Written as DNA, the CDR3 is TGTGCCTGGAGTGGGACTAGCGGACCCTACGAGCAGTACTTC.

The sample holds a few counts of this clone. CDR3 sequence (DNA): TGTGCCAGCGGTCGCACAGGGCTCTATAGCAATCAGCCCCAGCATTTT. Residues: CASGRTGLYSNQPQHF. This chain links TRBV27 with TRBJ1-5; weak D call: TRBD1 (6 bases). Trimming left V 8 bases short and J 0 bases short, with 17 bases between. This CDR3 region has 16 residues. Per germline, CDR1 MNHEY and CDR2 SMNVEV (reference sequence).

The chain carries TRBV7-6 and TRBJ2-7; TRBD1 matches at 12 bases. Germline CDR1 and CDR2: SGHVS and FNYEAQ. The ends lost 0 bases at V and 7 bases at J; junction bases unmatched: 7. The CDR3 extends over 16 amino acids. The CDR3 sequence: CASSLAPGQGAQEQYF. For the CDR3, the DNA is TGTGCCAGCAGCTTAGCACCGGGACAGGGGGCGCAAGAGCAGTACTTC.

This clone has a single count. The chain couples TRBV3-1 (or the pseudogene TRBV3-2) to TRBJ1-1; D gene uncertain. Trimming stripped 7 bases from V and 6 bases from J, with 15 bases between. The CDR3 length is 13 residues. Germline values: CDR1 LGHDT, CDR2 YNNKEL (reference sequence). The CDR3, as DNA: TGTGCCAGCACCGCTATAGGAGTGCCTGAAGCTTTCTTT. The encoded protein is CASTAIGVPEAFF.